The rows below give T cell receptor beta chains drawn from one sample of a study of T cell repertoires in cytomegalovirus infection. TCRdb reanalysed the reads using MiXCR and keeps one entry per CDR3 protein. The table records some 200,000 distinct CDR3 sequences, 7.5% to 10% of them present only once. The specimen sequenced was PBMCs. The origin of the receptors is a human donor in good health (CMV status not recorded). Some clones in this sample may be carry-over from other donors' samples. The CDR3 runs from the conserved cysteine through the conserved F or W. D genes are given only for firm matches. Where a row states a size, it is once, few, many or the class of an expanded clone; other rows omit it.

CDR3nt	CDR3aa	d_gene	v_gene	abundance	j_gene
TGTGCCAGCAGATTTAGCGGGAGGGAATACGAGCAGTACTTC	CASRFSGREYEQYF	TRBD2	TRBV6-1	many	TRBJ2-7
TGCGCCAGCAGCTTGTTCCAGGGGGATAATTCACCCCTCCACTTT	CASSLFQGDNSPLHF	TRBD1	TRBV5-1	-	TRBJ1-6
TGTGCCACCAGCAGAGATCCGCAGGGGAGAGACACCATATATTTT	CATSRDPQGRDTIYF	-	TRBV15	-	TRBJ1-3
TGTGCCAGCAACACGGGTCTGGGCAATCAGCCCCAGCATTTT	CASNTGLGNQPQHF	-	TRBV7-2	many	TRBJ1-5
TGCAGTGCTCTCCCCGAGTGGGGGGTTACTAGGGGCTACACCTTC	CSALPEWGVTRGYTF	-	TRBV20-1	few	TRBJ1-2
TGTGCCAGCAGCTTAGCCTCCGGGACAGGGGTCGCTGGCTACACCTTC	CASSLASGTGVAGYTF	TRBD1	TRBV11-2	many	TRBJ1-2
TGCGCCAGCAGCCACGAACCCTGGGACAGATTGAACACCGGGGAGCTGTTTTTT	CASSHEPWDRLNTGELFF	TRBD1	TRBV4-3	many	TRBJ2-2
TGTGCCAGCAGACTCGAGGCCGAGAATTCACCCCTCCACTTT	CASRLEAENSPLHF	-	TRBV7-9	many	TRBJ1-6
TGTGCCAGCAGCTTATCTGGTAGGCGCGACGGACCACAAGAGACCCAGTACTTC	CASSLSGRRDGPQETQYF	-	TRBV7-8	many	TRBJ2-5
TGTGCCAGCAGCTGGCGGGCAGGAATCTCCTACGAGCAGTACTTC	CASSWRAGISYEQYF	-	TRBV7-2	many	TRBJ2-7
TGTGCCAGCAGCTTGATGGACAGGGACACCGGGGAGCTGTTTTTT	CASSLMDRDTGELFF	TRBD1	TRBV5-6	once	TRBJ2-2
TGTGCCAGCAGCTCAGCGGGGTACGGCGGCGAGCAGTACTTC	CASSSAGYGGEQYF	TRBD2	TRBV7-2	many	TRBJ2-7
TGTGCCAGCAGCCCCCAGAGGGACCAGGGCTACACCTTC	CASSPQRDQGYTF	-	TRBV12-3/TRBV12-4	-	TRBJ1-2
TGTGCCAGCAGCCCAGCGATGAACACCGGGGAGCTGTTTTTT	CASSPAMNTGELFF	-	TRBV28	-	TRBJ2-2
TGTGCCAGCAGCTTAGAAGCTAGCGGGAGTTTTAGTAGGGTGGACGAGCAGTACTTC	CASSLEASGSFSRVDEQYF	TRBD2	TRBV7-2	many	TRBJ2-7
TGTGCCAGCAGCTTAGGGCGCCAGGCCTACAATGAGCAGTTCTTC	CASSLGRQAYNEQFF	-	TRBV7-2	many	TRBJ2-1
TGTGCCAGCAGCGAACAGGGTCGCCAAGAGACCCAGTACTTC	CASSEQGRQETQYF	-	TRBV7-2	many	TRBJ2-5
TGTGCCAGCAGCGAGGACAGGGGCAATAATTCACCCCTCCACTTT	CASSEDRGNNSPLHF	TRBD1	TRBV13	few	TRBJ1-6
TGTGCCAGCAGAACCCCACTGAACACTGAAGCTTTCTTT	CASRTPLNTEAFF	-	TRBV12-3/TRBV12-4	many	TRBJ1-1
TGTGCCAGCAAAGTCGGGGGAGGGAACACTGAAGCTTTCTTT	CASKVGGGNTEAFF	-	TRBV28	many	TRBJ1-1
TGTGCCAGCAGGCTCAACCGGGACAGGCCTATTTCACCCCTCCACTTT	CASRLNRDRPISPLHF	TRBD1	TRBV28	many	TRBJ1-6
TGTGCCAGCAGTTTTTTGGTGACCCAGTACTTC	CASSFLVTQYF	-	TRBV28	few	TRBJ2-5
TGTGCCACCGGGACTAGCGGGAGCTCCTACAATGAGCAGTTCTTC	CATGTSGSSYNEQFF	TRBD2	TRBV24-1	many	TRBJ2-1
TGTGCCAGCAGCTCTCGCCAAAGCGGGCCCAGCTCCTACAATGAGCAGTTCTTC	CASSSRQSGPSSYNEQFF	-	TRBV11-3	-	TRBJ2-1
TGTGCCAGCAGCTTAACGCCCTCGGAGACCCAGTACTTC	CASSLTPSETQYF	-	TRBV7-3	-	TRBJ2-5
TGTGCCATCGGCCCCCCGGGAACAAATGAAAAACTGTTTTTT	CAIGPPGTNEKLFF	-	TRBV10-3	-	TRBJ1-4
TGTGCCAGCAGCTTGGTCTTGGCAGGCGGTGAAAAACTGTTTTTT	CASSLVLAGGEKLFF	-	TRBV5-5	-	TRBJ1-4
TGTGCCAGTAGTCAAGGGAGTCGGACTGAAGCTTTCTTT	CASSQGSRTEAFF	-	TRBV19	-	TRBJ1-1
TGTGCCAGCAGTTACGCCCCCGGGACGGAAACCTACGAGCAGTACTTC	CASSYAPGTETYEQYF	-	TRBV6-2/TRBV6-3	many	TRBJ2-7
TGTGCCAGCAGTGGACAGAGTTCTTATGGCTACACCTTC	CASSGQSSYGYTF	-	TRBV2	-	TRBJ1-2
TGTGCCAGCAGTCATAGATTCTCCAACCAAGAGACCCAGTACTTC	CASSHRFSNQETQYF	-	TRBV12-3/TRBV12-4	many	TRBJ2-5
TGTGCCAGCAGCTCAGCCACTTACGTCAACACTGAAGCTTTCTTT	CASSSATYVNTEAFF	-	TRBV7-9	many	TRBJ1-1
TGTGCCAGCAGCTTAGTTGGGACCTACGAGCAGTACTTC	CASSLVGTYEQYF	-	TRBV7-2	many	TRBJ2-7
TGTGCCAGCAGCACACAGGGGGCAAACACTGAAGCTTTCTTT	CASSTQGANTEAFF	TRBD1	TRBV7-2	many	TRBJ1-1
TGTGCCAGTAGCAGGATCGGCGATAATGAGCAGTTCTTC	CASSRIGDNEQFF	-	TRBV19	-	TRBJ2-1
TGTGCCAGCAGTGAATATCGGGAGGGGGCGTTGAACACTGAAGCTTTCTTT	CASSEYREGALNTEAFF	TRBD1	TRBV25-1	-	TRBJ1-1
TGTGCCAGCAGTGAGCCAGGGGATTTCGAAGAACTGTTTTTT	CASSEPGDFEELFF	-	TRBV6-1	few	TRBJ1-4
TGTGCCAGCAGACCACAGGGGTATAGCAATCAGCCCCAGCATTTT	CASRPQGYSNQPQHF	TRBD1	TRBV28	-	TRBJ1-5
TGTGCCAGCAGTCAGAGGGGTTTGGGAAACACCATATATTTT	CASSQRGLGNTIYF	-	TRBV7-8	many	TRBJ1-3
TGTGCCAGCAGCTTAGCAGGAGGCGGGAGTTTGAACGAGCAGTACTTC	CASSLAGGGSLNEQYF	TRBD2	TRBV7-2	many	TRBJ2-7
TGTGCCAGCAGCTTAGGACCCCCGGGGGGGATACCCTACGAGCAGTACTTC	CASSLGPPGGIPYEQYF	TRBD2	TRBV7-2	many	TRBJ2-7
TGTGCCAGCAGCTTAAGCGGCAGAATGAACACTGAAGCTTTCTTT	CASSLSGRMNTEAFF	-	TRBV7-9	-	TRBJ1-1
TGTGCCAGCAGTGACAGGGTTGTGAACACTGAAGCTTTCTTT	CASSDRVVNTEAFF	TRBD1	TRBV6-2/TRBV6-3	-	TRBJ1-1
TGCAGCGTGCGGGCAAAAATGGCTAATGAAAAACTGTTTTTT	CSVRAKMANEKLFF	-	TRBV29-1	-	TRBJ1-4
TGTGCCAGCAGCTCCCGGCTAGCGGGGGACACAGATACGCAGTATTTT	CASSSRLAGDTDTQYF	TRBD2	TRBV5-6	-	TRBJ2-3
TGTGCCAGCAGCTTAGTCTCCCGCGGACTAGCGGGAAGCACAGATACGCAGTATTTT	CASSLVSRGLAGSTDTQYF	TRBD2	TRBV7-8	-	TRBJ2-3
TGTGCCACCAGCAGATCAACCCTTGAGCAGCCCCAGCATTTT	CATSRSTLEQPQHF	-	TRBV15	-	TRBJ1-5
TGTGCCAGCAGCGTTAGTCCGGGACATCGAGGAGAGACCCAGTACTTC	CASSVSPGHRGETQYF	-	TRBV7-2	many	TRBJ2-5
TGTGCCAGCAGTTTAGCAGGGGTTGATACTGAAGCTTTCTTT	CASSLAGVDTEAFF	-	TRBV28	many	TRBJ1-1
TGTGCCAGCAGTTACTCGATAGCCCTGGGCAATGAGCAGTTCTTC	CASSYSIALGNEQFF	-	TRBV6-5	-	TRBJ2-1
TGTGCCAGCAGCTCCATCGGGCCCCAGTACTTC	CASSSIGPQYF	-	TRBV6-2/TRBV6-3	few	TRBJ2-5
TGTGCCAGCAGCCCGGGACTAGCCGTCTACAATGAGCAGTTCTTC	CASSPGLAVYNEQFF	TRBD2	TRBV11-2	many	TRBJ2-1
TGTGCCAGCAGCTCAATCTTAGCACTACCTAACAATGAGCAGTTCTTC	CASSSILALPNNEQFF	-	TRBV7-9	many	TRBJ2-1
TGTGCCAGCGCCAGGGACTATGGCTACACCTTC	CASARDYGYTF	-	TRBV12-3/TRBV12-4	-	TRBJ1-2
TGTGCCAGCAGCTTAGCGCGTAGCAAGTCCTACGAGCAGTACTTC	CASSLARSKSYEQYF	-	TRBV7-2	many	TRBJ2-7
TGTGCCAGCAGCCGATTGGGGCGGGAGGGCCTAGATACGCAGTATTTT	CASSRLGREGLDTQYF	TRBD2	TRBV14	few	TRBJ2-3
TGCAGTGCTAGAGACGCAGGGGGTTACTCTGGGGCCAACGTCCTGACTTTC	CSARDAGGYSGANVLTF	TRBD1	TRBV20-1	few	TRBJ2-6
TGTGCCAGCAGCGTGCAGGGTAGCACCGGGGAGCTGTTTTTT	CASSVQGSTGELFF	-	TRBV7-2	many	TRBJ2-2
TGCAGTGCAAGAATCACAGATATTAGGTCACCCCTCCACTTT	CSARITDIRSPLHF	-	TRBV20-1	few	TRBJ1-6